The 31 T cell receptor beta chains below come from one sample, sequenced in a study of blood T cell repertoires in COVID-19. Sequencing used immunoSEQ multiplex PCR; TCRdb keeps in-frame clones, though not all of them. The sample holds about 140,000 clones; approximately 90% are singletons and the top ten take around 4.5%. The specimen sequenced was peripheral blood. The source of these receptors is a woman aged 40-49 years with acute or convalescent COVID-19.

The CDR3 protein is CASSLIRGGQPQHF. Written as DNA, the CDR3 is TGTGCCAGCAGTTTAATAAGGGGAGGCCAGCCCCAGCATTTT. The chain couples TRBV28 to TRBJ1-5, with a tentative D call TRBD1 (5 bases). Deletions cut 2 bases from V and 7 bases from J, with 12 bases between. The CDR3 extends over 14 amino acids. Germline loops: CDR1 MDHEN, CDR2 SYDVKM.

The chain carries TRBV11-2 and TRBJ1-6; a weak D match, TRBD1 (5 bases). Trimming took 2 bases from V and 7 from J, leaving 12 bases between them. This CDR3 spans 15 amino acids. Germline V gives CDR1 SGHAT, CDR2 FQNNGV. The CDR3 DNA is TGTGCCAGCAGCTTAAACAGGAGTCCGAATTCACCCCTCCACTTT. Its protein product is CASSLNRSPNSPLHF.

The V and J genes are TRBV29-1 and TRBJ1-4, with D unresolved. CDR1 SQVTM and CDR2 ANQGSEA come from the germline V gene. The CDR3 covers 14 residues. V lost 2 bases and J lost 6, with 13 bases in between. CDR3 in DNA: TGCAGCGTTGAAAGGGAGAATTACCATGAAAAACTGTTTTTT. Translating gives CSVERENYHEKLFF.

V gene TRBV9 combines with J gene TRBJ2-1; no clear D gene. V lost 0 bases and J 7 bases, leaving 11 bases between the germline ends. CDR3 length: 14 amino acids. Germline V gene lookup returns CDR1 SGDLS and CDR2 YYNGEE. CDR3 sequence reads: CASSVESVGNEQFF. DNA for the CDR3: TGTGCCAGCAGCGTAGAGTCGGTCGGGAATGAGCAGTTCTTC.

This sequence joins TRBV7-2 and TRBJ1-2; D is ambiguous. Germline assignment: CDR1 SGHTA and CDR2 FQGNSA. V was cut by 0 bases and J by 5 bases, with 4 bases left in between. CDR3 length equals 12 residues. In DNA form, the CDR3 reads TGTGCCAGCAGCTTAGCTCGGTATGGCTACACCTTC. Its protein product is CASSLARYGYTF.

The chain combines TRBV18 with TRBJ1-5; 7 bases are shared with TRBD1. CDR3 size: 13 residues. Germline CDR1 and CDR2: KGHSH and LQKENI. J was trimmed by 7 bases and V by 3 bases; bases with no gene match: 3. The CDR3 DNA reads as TGTGCCAGCTCACCCCAGGGGGACCAGCCCCAGCATTTT. This codes for CASSPQGDQPQHF.

V gene TRBV9 combines with J gene TRBJ2-7; D possibly corresponds to TRBD1 (6 bases). The germline V gene encodes CDR1 SGDLS and CDR2 YYNGEE. The CDR3 spans 15 residues. Trimming cost V 2 bases and J 2 bases, with 14 bases left between them. The CDR3 sequence is CASSVGDIGPYEQYF. CDR3 bases: TGTGCCAGCAGCGTTGGGGACATCGGACCCTACGAGCAGTACTTC. The whole variable domain, remainder taken from reference TRBV9 and TRBJ2-7, is DSGVTQTPKHLITATGQRVTLRCSPRSGDLSVYWYQQSLDQGLQFLIQYYNGEERAKGNILERFSAQQFPDLHSELNLSSLELGDSALYFCASSVGDIGPYEQYFGPGTRLTVT.

The chain couples TRBV10-3 to TRBJ1-6; 7 nucleotides align to TRBD1. CDR3 length: 19 amino acids. V gave up 0 bases and J gave up 7 bases; unmatched junction bases: 15. Germline CDR1 reads ENHRY; CDR2 reads SYGVKD. The CDR3 nucleotides read TGTGCCATCAGTGAGTCATTCCCTGGGACAGCCCGTTCCAATTCACCCCTCCACTTT. Protein: CAISESFPGTARSNSPLHF.

The V and J genes are TRBV6-5 and TRBJ2-3; TRBD2 agrees at 8 bases. Germline values: CDR1 MNHEY, CDR2 SVGAGI. Trimming took 9 bases from V and 4 from J; bases not matched to a gene: 12. This CDR3 spans 15 amino acids. The CDR3 protein is CARAERGRGADTQYF. DNA for the CDR3: TGTGCCAGAGCGGAGCGGGGGAGGGGGGCAGATACGCAGTATTTT.

This chain joins TRBV20-1 and TRBJ1-2; 10 bases line up with TRBD1. CDR3 length: 16 amino acids. The ends lost 3 bases at V and 5 bases at J; junction bases unmatched: 12. Germline V gene sequence: CDR1 DFQATT, CDR2 SNEGSKA (reference sequence). The CDR3: CSASFSGTGAGYGYTF. The CDR3 coding sequence is TGCAGTGCTAGTTTCTCCGGGACAGGGGCAGGGTATGGCTACACCTTC.

The rearrangement joins TRBV30 to TRBJ1-2; 9 positions agree with TRBD1. The V segment lost 8 bases and the J segment 7 bases; nucleotides outside the gene matches: 14. Germline V gene sequence: CDR1 GTSNPN, CDR2 SVGIG (reference sequence). The CDR3 runs 14 residues. CDR3 loop: CAQREDRGRGGYTF. The CDR3, as DNA: TGTGCCCAACGTGAGGACAGGGGTAGGGGTGGCTACACCTTC.

J is TRBJ1-2 and V is TRBV5-5; D not certain. The V and J ends lost 0 bases and 3 bases respectively, with 24 bases between them. Germline loops: CDR1 SGHKS, CDR2 YYEKEE (reference sequence). This CDR3 has 19 amino acids. The CDR3 DNA follows: TGTGCCAGCAGCTTGGGTGAGGGTCCCTCCTACTTAGAATACTATGGCTACACCTTC. Encoded protein: CASSLGEGPSYLEYYGYTF. The variable domain in full, with the rest retrieved from reference TRBV5-5 and TRBJ1-2, is DAGVTQSPTHLIKTRGQQVTLRCSPISGHKSVSWYQQVLGQGPQFIFQYYEKEERGRGNFPDRFSARQFPNYSSELNVNALLLGDSALYLCASSLGEGPSYLEYYGYTFGSGTRLTVV.

The genes are TRBV27 and TRBJ1-6, with 9 bases matching TRBD1. The length of the CDR3 is 16 residues. CDR1 and CDR2 from the germline V gene are MNHEY and SMNVEV (reference sequence). V dropped 4 bases and J dropped 7; count of bases not matched to a gene: 8. The CDR3 region is CASSSPGQGYNSPLHF. In DNA form, the CDR3 reads TGTGCCAGCAGTTCCCCGGGACAGGGATACAATTCACCCCTCCACTTT.

The gene calls are TRBV10-3 and TRBJ1-3, with 9 nucleotides matching TRBD1. Germline-derived CDR1 and CDR2 are ENHRY and SYGVKD. V was pared by 6 bases and J by 4 bases, with 7 bases of the junction left unmatched. This CDR3 comprises 15 residues. The CDR3 is CAISPGTGWGNTIYF. As DNA, the CDR3 is TGTGCCATCAGCCCTGGGACAGGGTGGGGAAACACCATATATTTT.

This clone was picked up one time. The chain recombines TRBV3-1 (or the pseudogene TRBV3-2) with TRBJ1-6, with D maybe TRBD1 (6 bases). Deletions cut 4 bases from V and 7 bases from J, with 14 bases between. CDR3 length: 15 residues. Germline values: CDR1 LGHDT, CDR2 YNNKEL (reference sequence). The CDR3 coding sequence is TGTGCCAGCAGCCGTACGTCGGGGGGCAATTCACCCCTCCACTTT. Translation: CASSRTSGGNSPLHF.

In its sample, this clone was seen a few times. The chain links TRBV7-9 to TRBJ1-1; 8 nucleotides match TRBD1. Germline assignment: CDR1 SEHNR and CDR2 FQNEAQ (reference sequence). CDR3 length: 15 residues. Germline trimming cut 5 bases from V and 6 bases from J; bases unmatched to any gene: 11. The CDR3 sequence is CASSARLTGAAEAFF. CDR3 DNA: TGTGCCAGCAGCGCGCGCTTGACAGGGGCGGCTGAAGCTTTCTTT.

The CDR3 coding sequence is TGTGCCAGCAGCCCAACGGGACAGGCGTTCTACGAGCAGTACTTC. Translated, it gives CASSPTGQAFYEQYF. The chain is built from TRBV13 and TRBJ2-7; 8 bases are shared with TRBD1. Germline V lookup: CDR1 PRHDT, CDR2 FYEKMQ (reference sequence). The J segment lost 3 bases and the V segment lost 5 bases, leaving 9 bases of the junction unmatched. This CDR3 region has 15 residues.

Here the CDR3 DNA reads TGTGCCAGCAGCTTCTGGGACAAGGGAATATTTTCACCCCTCCACTTT. As protein: CASSFWDKGIFSPLHF. The V call is TRBV5-6, the J call TRBJ1-6, with D possibly being TRBD1 (6 bases). There are 16 residues in the CDR3. Germline V gene sequence: CDR1 SGHDT, CDR2 YYEEEE. V lost 2 bases and J lost 9, with 18 bases in between.

The chain uses TRBV5-1 and TRBJ2-1, with TRBD2 identical over 9 bases. V lost 0 bases and J lost 7; bases outside the gene matches: 5. The CDR3 is 15 amino acids. Per germline, CDR1 SGHRS and CDR2 YFSETQ. The chain's CDR3 is CASSLDLAGRNEQFF. The CDR3 DNA reads TGCGCCAGCAGCTTGGACCTAGCGGGGCGGAATGAGCAGTTCTTC.

The V gene is TRBV10-3, the J gene TRBJ2-3; D might be TRBD1 (6 bases). CDR1 and CDR2 (germline): ENHRY, SYGVKD. The CDR3 is 15 residues long. V shed 8 bases and J shed 0 bases, with 15 bases lying between them. In DNA, the CDR3 is TGTGCCATCTCCGGGACAAGCAACAGCACAGATACGCAGTATTTT. Its protein product is CAISGTSNSTDTQYF.

V gene TRBV18 combines with J gene TRBJ1-3; tentatively, D is TRBD1 (6 bases). Germline V lookup: CDR1 KGHSH, CDR2 LQKENI. Trimming took off 8 bases at V and 0 bases at J, with 20 bases between the two ends. The CDR3 totals 17 residues. CDR3 bases: TGTGCCAGCACCCGGGACACCTGGGGGATCTCTGGAAACACCATATATTTT. It specifies CASTRDTWGISGNTIYF.

This clone has just one count. The chain is built from TRBV30 and TRBJ2-7; 7 bases line up with TRBD2. Unmatched junction bases numbered 7, after V lost 7 bases and J lost 4 bases. The CDR3 totals 12 residues. Germline CDR1 reads GTSNPN; CDR2 reads SVGIG (reference sequence). The CDR3 sequence: CASFREGYEQYF. The DNA for the CDR3 is TGTGCCTCCTTCAGGGAGGGATACGAGCAGTACTTC.

J is TRBJ2-2 and V is TRBV5-1, with 10 bases fitting TRBD2. The germline gives CDR1 SGHRS, CDR2 YFSETQ. There are 17 residues in the CDR3. V was clipped by 1 base and J by 2 bases; unmatched bases: 5. CDR3 DNA: TGCGCCAGCAGCTTGATTACTAGCGGGGCCAACACCGGGGAGCTGTTTTTT. Translated: CASSLITSGANTGELFF.

The chain has TRBV11-2 and TRBJ2-2; 10 positions agree with TRBD1. Trimming at V came to 3 bases and at J to 5 bases, leaving 3 bases not matched to a gene. The CDR3 is 15 residues long. In germline, CDR1 is SGHAT, CDR2 FQNNGV. The CDR3: CASSFGTGATGELFF. DNA for the CDR3: TGTGCCAGCAGCTTCGGGACAGGGGCAACCGGGGAGCTGTTTTTT.

The chain links TRBV28 to TRBJ1-6; D unresolved. This CDR3 has 15 amino acids. The germline CDR1 and CDR2 sequences are MDHEN and SYDVKM. V was clipped by 5 bases and J by 1 base, with 9 bases between them. As DNA, the CDR3 is TGTGCCAGCAGTCTCCGGGGATCCTATAATTCACCCCTCCACTTT. It yields the protein CASSLRGSYNSPLHF.

The rearrangement uses TRBV2 and TRBJ2-4; unclear D gene. Germline V gives CDR1 SNHLY, CDR2 FYNNEI. This CDR3 region has 14 residues. V was trimmed by 7 bases and J by 5 bases, leaving 15 bases between them. Here the CDR3 reads CASTLTALQNIQYF. The CDR3 nucleotides are TGTGCCAGCACGCTCACAGCCCTCCAAAACATTCAGTACTTC.

J is TRBJ2-1 and V is TRBV29-1; no reliable D call. CDR3 size: 14 residues. The germline V gene encodes CDR1 SQVTM and CDR2 ANQGSEA. V was clipped by 4 bases and J by 0 bases, with 10 bases between them. As DNA, the CDR3 is TGCAGCGTTGGAACCACCAGCTCCTACAATGAGCAGTTCTTC. Protein: CSVGTTSSYNEQFF.

This chain links TRBV18 with TRBJ1-5, with 8 bases aligning to TRBD1. The length of the CDR3 is 15 residues. J gave up 4 bases and V 5 bases, and 7 bases lay outside the gene matches. From germline, CDR1 is KGHSH and CDR2 LQKENI. CDR3 region: CASSTAGGLNQPQHF. The CDR3 nucleotides read TGTGCCAGCTCAACCGCAGGGGGCCTGAATCAGCCCCAGCATTTT.

The chain employs TRBV25-1 and TRBJ2-1; 7 positions agree with TRBD2. Germline CDR1 and CDR2: MGHDK and SYGVNS. The CDR3 length is 14 residues. V was clipped by 7 bases and J by 0 bases; unmatched bases: 3. Here the CDR3 reads CASTGGSSYNEQFF. The CDR3 region has the DNA TGTGCCAGCACCGGGGGGAGCTCCTACAATGAGCAGTTCTTC.

The chain is built from TRBV24-1 and TRBJ2-7; 11 positions agree with TRBD1. CDR1 and CDR2 from the germline V gene are KGHDR and SFDVKD. Trimming took 5 bases from V and 2 from J; bases not matched to a gene: 4. This CDR3 is 15 amino acids long. The CDR3 is CATSAGQGAAYEQYF. The CDR3 DNA reads as TGTGCCACCAGTGCCGGACAGGGGGCGGCCTACGAGCAGTACTTC.

The J gene is TRBJ1-2, the V gene TRBV19, with 7 bases lining up with TRBD1. The V and J ends lost 4 bases and 2 bases, in that order; junction bases with no gene match: 7. The CDR3 runs to 15 residues. The germline gives CDR1 LNHDA, CDR2 SQIVND (reference sequence). The CDR3 sequence is CASSTPGGGNYGYTF. For the CDR3, the DNA is TGTGCCAGTAGTACCCCGGGAGGGGGCAACTATGGCTACACCTTC.